Presented here are 20 T cell receptor beta chains from one specimen sequenced in a study of T cells in localized non-small cell lung cancer. TCRdb's copy holds only in-frame clones and misses some; the assay was immunoSEQ multiplex PCR. The sample yields around 6,000 clones, roughly 87% seen once. Sequences were derived from peripheral blood, sampled before any cancer treatment. These receptors originate from a male donor at least 60 years old with stage I lung adenocarcinoma.

The gene calls are TRBV30 and TRBJ2-1; 10 bases agree with TRBD1. This CDR3 spans 15 amino acids. The germline CDR1 and CDR2 sequences are GTSNPN and SVGIG (reference sequence). Trimming at V came to 1 base and at J to 9 bases, leaving 9 bases not matched to a gene. CDR3 sequence: CAWSAGTGVRIEQFF. In DNA, the CDR3 is TGTGCCTGGAGTGCCGGGACAGGGGTTCGAATTGAGCAGTTCTTC.

The rearrangement uses TRBV19 and TRBJ1-2; D gene unclear. The V end lost 0 bases, the J end lost 0 bases, and 14 bases lay between the germline ends. From germline, CDR1 is LNHDA and CDR2 SQIVND (reference sequence). This CDR3 comprises 17 residues. The CDR3 reads CASSIDHGFGANYGYTF. The DNA of the CDR3 is TGTGCCAGTAGTATAGATCATGGGTTCGGAGCTAACTATGGCTACACCTTC.

The chain employs TRBV19 and TRBJ1-2; 7 bases line up with TRBD1. J gave up 8 bases and V 8 bases, and 14 bases lay outside the gene matches. The CDR3 covers 14 residues. Germline V gene lookup returns CDR1 LNHDA and CDR2 SQIVND (reference sequence). The CDR3 bases are TGTGCCAGTGCAGGGGGGCCGGCAGGGCAAGGCTACACCTTC. This encodes CASAGGPAGQGYTF.

The V and J genes are TRBV4-2 and TRBJ1-2; possibly TRBD1 for D (5 bases). The CDR3 is made up of 15 amino acids. Trimming stripped 2 bases from V and 4 bases from J, with 14 bases between. CDR1 is LGHNA and CDR2 is YNFKEQ in the germline V gene. CDR3 in DNA: TGTGCCAGCAGCCAATCAACGACAGCGATCTATGGCTACACCTTC. Residues: CASSQSTTAIYGYTF.

The gene calls are TRBV7-2 and TRBJ2-2; 8 nucleotides align to TRBD1. This CDR3 spans 15 amino acids. Germline values: CDR1 SGHTA, CDR2 FQGNSA. The V and J ends lost 6 bases and 1 base, in that order; junction bases with no gene match: 4. The CDR3 region has the DNA TGTGCCAGCAGGCAAACAGGGGGGAACACCGGGGAGCTGTTTTTT. Translating gives CASRQTGGNTGELFF.

This clone occurred once. The J gene is TRBJ1-1, the V gene TRBV4-2; D unresolved. Trimming pared 3 bases from V and 4 bases from J, leaving 6 bases between. This CDR3 has 12 amino acids. Germline loops: CDR1 LGHNA, CDR2 YNFKEQ. The CDR3 loop reads CASSQGVTEAFF. Written as DNA, the CDR3 is TGTGCCAGCAGCCAGGGAGTCACTGAAGCTTTCTTT.

The rearrangement links TRBV27 to TRBJ2-1; TRBD2 matches 9 bases. From germline, CDR1 is MNHEY and CDR2 SMNVEV (reference sequence). Germline trimming cut 0 bases from V and 1 base from J; bases unmatched to any gene: 1. This CDR3 spans 16 amino acids. CDR3 DNA: TGTGCCAGCAGTTTATCTCTAGCGGGATCCTACAATGAGCAGTTCTTC. Translating it yields CASSLSLAGSYNEQFF.

The chain employs TRBV6-1 and TRBJ1-3; D might be TRBD1 (5 bases). The V gene's germline CDR1 is MNHNS and CDR2 SASEGT. This CDR3 has 16 amino acids. V was clipped by 4 bases and J by 0 bases, with 13 bases between them. The CDR3 DNA sequence: TGTGCCAGCAGTGTTGGGGCAGGATACTCTGGAAACACCATATATTTT. This gives the protein CASSVGAGYSGNTIYF.

The chain employs TRBV7-3 and TRBJ2-5; either TRBD1 or TRBD2 may fit D (5 bases each). The CDR3 length is 14 residues. Germline values: CDR1 SGHTA, CDR2 FQGTGA. V lost 5 bases and J 5 bases, leaving 15 bases between the germline ends. The CDR3, as DNA: TGTGCCAGCAGCCTAAGTCTGGGGGAGGAGACCCAGTACTTC. Its protein product is CASSLSLGEETQYF.

The chain joins TRBV6-1 to TRBJ2-3; 8 nucleotides line up with TRBD1. This CDR3 comprises 11 residues. Trimming removed 8 bases from V and 7 bases from J; junction bases left unmatched: 2. Germline values: CDR1 MNHNS, CDR2 SASEGT. CDR3 in amino acids: CASGQGNTQYF. DNA of the CDR3: TGTGCCAGCGGACAGGGAAATACGCAGTATTTT.

The chain has TRBV2 and TRBJ1-6; possible D gene TRBD1, 5 bases. Germline V CDR1 and CDR2: SNHLY, FYNNEI. V lost 8 bases and J lost 9, with 14 bases in between. The CDR3 is 13 amino acids. CDR3 protein: CASGETVGSPLHF. The CDR3, as DNA: TGTGCCAGCGGAGAGACAGTTGGTTCACCCCTCCACTTT.

The CDR3 DNA sequence: TGTGCCAGTAGTACCGGGACTAGCGGGATGAGCTCCTACAATGAGCAGTTCTTC. This encodes CASSTGTSGMSSYNEQFF. The gene calls are TRBV19 and TRBJ2-1; 13 positions match TRBD2. Germline V lookup: CDR1 LNHDA, CDR2 SQIVND (reference sequence). V lost 4 bases and J lost 0; bases outside the gene matches: 6. The CDR3 runs 18 residues.

The V call is TRBV6-1, the J call TRBJ1-6, with TRBD1 as a possible D gene (5 bases). This CDR3 is 14 amino acids long. The germline V gene has CDR1 MNHNS and CDR2 SASEGT. V was trimmed by 6 bases and J by 10 bases, leaving 16 bases between them. As DNA, the CDR3 is TGTGCCAGCAGCTCCGGAGGAGGGGAATCACCCCTCCACTTT. Translated: CASSSGGGESPLHF.

This clone was recorded only once. The chain links TRBV18 to TRBJ2-5; 8 bases align to TRBD1. From germline, CDR1 is KGHSH and CDR2 LQKENI. Trimming at V came to 3 bases and at J to 2 bases, leaving 5 bases not matched to a gene. The CDR3 length is 15 residues. CDR3 coding DNA: TGTGCCAGCTCACCCGCGACAGGGGCACAAGAGACCCAGTACTTC. It specifies CASSPATGAQETQYF.

The chain combines TRBV9 with TRBJ1-6, with 12 bases matching TRBD1. Germline CDR1 reads SGDLS; CDR2 reads YYNGEE. Trimming cost V 4 bases and J 5 bases; bases outside gene matches: 7. CDR3 size: 17 residues. The CDR3 region has the DNA TGTGCCAGCAGCTCCTGGGGACAGGGGGCTAATAATTCACCCCTCCACTTT. This encodes CASSSWGQGANNSPLHF.

The genes are TRBV27 and TRBJ1-1; tentatively, D is TRBD1 (6 bases). The CDR3 is made up of 12 amino acids. V was trimmed by 3 bases and J by 6 bases, leaving 8 bases between them. Germline CDR1 reads MNHEY; CDR2 reads SMNVEV (reference sequence). As DNA, the CDR3 is TGTGCCAGCAGTTTCAGGGGTGCTGAAGCTTTCTTT. Translated, it gives CASSFRGAEAFF.

V gene TRBV7-6 combines with J gene TRBJ2-5, with 7 bases fitting TRBD1. The J call is doubtful: the DNA matches TRBJ2-7 better. This CDR3 contains 17 residues. Germline V CDR1 and CDR2: SGHVS, FNYEAQ. The DNA for the CDR3 is TGTGCCAGCAGCTTAGGTCCCGGGACAGATAGCTCCTACGAGCAGTACTTC. This gives the protein CASSLGPGTDSSYEQYF.

The V gene is TRBV5-1, the J gene TRBJ1-1, with D perhaps TRBD1 (5 bases). V shed 1 base and J shed 11 bases, with 18 bases lying between them. The CDR3 spans 14 residues. Looked up from germline, CDR1 is SGHRS and CDR2 is YFSETQ. The CDR3 here is CASSLMDTTNSAFF. Written as DNA, the CDR3 is TGCGCCAGCAGCTTGATGGACACGACAAATTCCGCTTTCTTT.

The chain couples TRBV6-1 to TRBJ2-7, with a weak D call TRBD1 (6 bases). Trimming cost V 4 bases and J 4 bases, with 14 bases left between them. This CDR3 is built from 14 residues. Germline assignment: CDR1 MNHNS and CDR2 SASEGT. CDR3 residues: CASSVEDRVYEQYV. DNA of the CDR3: TGTGCCAGCAGTGTTGAGGACAGAGTTTACGAGCAGTACGTC.

This CDR3 reads CASSWDGNTGELFF. CDR3 sequence (DNA): TGCGCCAGCAGCTGGGACGGGAACACCGGGGAGCTGTTTTTT. The V call is TRBV5-1, the J call TRBJ2-2; D may correspond to TRBD1 or TRBD2 (5 bases each). V lost 3 bases and J lost 1, with 7 bases in between. Germline V gene lookup returns CDR1 SGHRS and CDR2 YFSETQ. There are 14 residues in the CDR3.